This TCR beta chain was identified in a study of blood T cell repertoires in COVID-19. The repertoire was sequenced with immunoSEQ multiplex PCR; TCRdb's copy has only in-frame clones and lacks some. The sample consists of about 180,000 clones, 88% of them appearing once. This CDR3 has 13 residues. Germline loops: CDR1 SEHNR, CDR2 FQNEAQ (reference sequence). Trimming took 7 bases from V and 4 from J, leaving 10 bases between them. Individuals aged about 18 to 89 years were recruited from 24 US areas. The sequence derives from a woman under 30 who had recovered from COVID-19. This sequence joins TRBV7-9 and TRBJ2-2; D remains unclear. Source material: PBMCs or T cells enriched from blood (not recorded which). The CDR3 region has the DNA TGTGCCAGCATCCAGACGGGCACCGGGGAGCTGTTTTTT. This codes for CASIQTGTGELFF.